The 24 T cell receptor beta chains below all came from one sample that was sequenced in a study of naive and memory T cell subsets. Two oligonucleotides, mixed equimolar, formed the beta constant-region primer covering TRBC1 and TRBC2. TCRdb independently ran MiXCR on the UMI-ligation and nested PCR reads; one entry per CDR3 protein. The table shows 25,000 to 30,000 distinct CDR3 sequences, with roughly 10% occurring only once. Source material: effector memory CD4+ T cells from blood. Subset in this sample: effector memory, CD45RA- CD27-. The receptors were sampled from a human donor in good health.

This clonotype was seen many times. The CDR3 DNA reads TGCAGTCCCAGAGGGGGGACAGGGAACAATGAAAAACTGTTTTTT. Translated: CSPRGGTGNNEKLFF. This chain joins TRBV20-1 and TRBJ1-4, with 9 nucleotides matching TRBD1. Trimming cost V 8 bases and J 5 bases; bases outside gene matches: 12. The CDR3 consists of 15 residues. The germline V gene has CDR1 DFQATT and CDR2 SNEGSKA (reference sequence).

The chain recombines TRBV7-2 with TRBJ1-1; 7 bases line up with TRBD1. V lost 5 bases, J lost 1 base, and 4 bases stayed unmatched. The CDR3 is 14 residues long. The germline CDR1 and CDR2 sequences are SGHTA and FQGNSA. CDR3 residues: CASSLGQQNTEAFF. In DNA, the CDR3 is TGTGCCAGCAGCCTGGGACAGCAGAACACTGAAGCTTTCTTT.

For this clonotype: Since a much larger clone is just one base distant, this may be a read error. The conserved closing phenylalanine or tryptophan is absent in this CDR3, likely reflecting a read error. The chain carries TRBV27 and TRBJ2-3; 9 bases line up with TRBD2. V dropped 5 bases and J dropped 5; count of bases not matched to a gene: 8. This CDR3 region has 15 residues. Per germline, CDR1 MNHEY and CDR2 SMNVEV (reference sequence). The CDR3 DNA reads TGTGCCAGCAGTCCCCAGCGGGAGGCGGGAGATACGCAGTATTCT. It encodes CASSPQREAGDTQYS.

This clonotype was recorded at least ten times. This chain joins TRBV20-1 and TRBJ1-5; 8 positions agree with TRBD1. The CDR3 totals 14 residues. The germline gives CDR1 DFQATT, CDR2 SNEGSKA (reference sequence). The V and J ends lost 6 bases and 3 bases, in that order; junction bases with no gene match: 7. The CDR3 loop reads CSAKTGANNQPQHF. CDR3 DNA sequence: TGCAGTGCAAAGACAGGGGCGAACAATCAGCCCCAGCATTTT.

This clonotype is labeled as medium-sized (0.01 to 0.1%). This sequence joins TRBV20-1 and TRBJ1-1; D is ambiguous. Looked up from germline, CDR1 is DFQATT and CDR2 is SNEGSKA (reference sequence). CDR3 length equals 12 residues. Trimming removed 3 bases from V and 1 base from J, with 6 bases in between. The CDR3 DNA is TGCAGTGCTAGTGTCCGGAACACTGAAGCTTTCTTT. Translating it yields CSASVRNTEAFF.

The sample holds many counts of this clonotype. This chain links TRBV20-1 with TRBJ2-7; D remains ambiguous. This CDR3 has 16 amino acids. In germline, CDR1 is DFQATT, CDR2 SNEGSKA (reference sequence). The V and J ends lost 3 bases and 5 bases respectively, with 23 bases between them. CDR3 loop: CSASTETRKILDEQYF. CDR3 nucleotides: TGCAGTGCTAGCACGGAGACCCGAAAAATCCTTGACGAGCAGTACTTC.

This clonotype showed up just once. This chain's CDR3 is CSANPGTSGSGYEQYF. CDR3 DNA sequence: TGCAGTGCTAACCCCGGGACTAGCGGGAGTGGGTACGAGCAGTACTTC. The chain carries TRBV20-1 and TRBJ2-7; 14 bases map to TRBD2. This CDR3 is 16 amino acids long. CDR1 and CDR2 (germline): DFQATT, SNEGSKA (reference sequence). V gave up 4 bases and J gave up 4 bases; unmatched junction bases: 9.

This clonotype occurred many times. The chain joins TRBV5-4 to TRBJ2-1; weak D call: TRBD1 (5 bases). The CDR3 runs 15 residues. Germline lookup yields CDR1 SGHNT and CDR2 YYREEE (reference sequence). Trimming took off 5 bases at V and 0 bases at J, with 12 bases between the two ends. The DNA for the CDR3 is TGTGCCAGCAGTCTCCCTAGGGGCTCCTACAATGAGCAGTTCTTC. It encodes CASSLPRGSYNEQFF. Full variable domain (remainder filled in from reference TRBV5-4 and TRBJ2-1): ETGVTQSPTHLIKTRGQQVTLRCSSQSGHNTVSWYQQALGQGPQFIFQYYREEENGRGNFPPRFSGLQFPNYSSELNVNALELDDSALYLCASSLPRGSYNEQFFGPGTRLTVL.

J is TRBJ1-5 and V is TRBV6-1; 7 positions match TRBD1. The CDR3 has 22 amino acids. V trimming: 9 bases; J trimming: 5 bases; junction bases outside the gene matches: 34. Germline CDR1 is MNHNS and CDR2 is SASEGT. CDR3 coding DNA: TGTGCCAGTGGCGGGACCGGGGAAAGTACAAACCGCGACAGGGACCTCGATCAGCCCCAGCATTTT. This gives the protein CASGGTGESTNRDRDLDQPQHF.

This clonotype was recorded many times. The V and J genes are TRBV6-2 or TRBV6-3 and TRBJ2-2; 10 nucleotides align to TRBD2. The germline V gene encodes CDR1 MNHEY and CDR2 SVGEGT. V shed 7 bases and J 1 base; nucleotides not matched to a gene: 6. This CDR3 has 16 residues. The CDR3 coding sequence is TGTGCCAGCACACGGAGCGGGAGGGAGAACACCGGGGAGCTGTTTTTT. It codes for CASTRSGRENTGELFF.

This clonotype was observed many times. V and J are TRBV6-6 and TRBJ2-7; 8 positions match TRBD1. V shed 6 bases and J 4 bases; nucleotides not matched to a gene: 11. Germline-derived CDR1 and CDR2 are MNHNY and SVGAGI (reference sequence). This CDR3 has 15 residues. CDR3 residues: CASRGPAQGEYEQYF. Here the CDR3 DNA reads TGTGCCAGCAGAGGGCCGGCACAGGGGGAATACGAGCAGTACTTC.

By sample share, this clonotype is medium-sized (0.01 to 0.1%). Here the CDR3 DNA reads TGTGCCAGCAGCTTATATAGCGCAGGGGTAGGAGGAGGCTACACCTTC. Translated: CASSLYSAGVGGGYTF. V is TRBV7-2 and J is TRBJ1-2, with D maybe TRBD1 (6 bases). Trimming left V 2 bases short and J 8 bases short, with 21 bases between. CDR1 is SGHTA and CDR2 is FQGNSA in the germline V gene. CDR3 length: 16 residues.

This clonotype was recorded at least ten times. This chain uses TRBV20-1 with TRBJ2-7; D possibly corresponds to TRBD2 (6 bases). There are 15 residues in the CDR3. Germline lookup yields CDR1 DFQATT and CDR2 SNEGSKA (reference sequence). V was cut by 5 bases and J by 2 bases, with 19 bases left in between. The CDR3 sequence is CSAPAPGRRTYEQYF. CDR3 DNA: TGCAGTGCTCCAGCCCCAGGGAGGAGGACCTACGAGCAGTACTTC.

This clonotype was recorded a few times. The chain has TRBV3-1 and TRBJ2-7, with 12 bases lining up with TRBD2. Germline CDR1 reads LGHDT; CDR2 reads YNNKEL (reference sequence). The CDR3 has 16 residues. V shed 1 base, J shed 3 bases, and the junction held 4 bases outside the gene matches. The CDR3 loop is CASSQALAGGYYEQYF. The CDR3 DNA follows: TGTGCCAGCAGCCAAGCCCTAGCGGGGGGGTACTACGAGCAGTACTTC.

The CDR3 coding sequence is TGTGCCACTGGGGCCTCAACTAGCTTCGGCACAGATACGCAGTATTTT. Encoded protein: CATGASTSFGTDTQYF. V usage is TRBV24-1 and J usage is TRBJ2-3; tentative D call: TRBD2 (6 bases). Trimming pared 10 bases from V and 1 base from J, leaving 20 bases between. The CDR3 loop spans 16 amino acids. Germline values: CDR1 KGHDR, CDR2 SFDVKD.

In its sample, this clonotype is medium-sized. The chain uses TRBV3-1 and TRBJ1-1; maybe TRBD1 (6 bases). The CDR3 sequence is 16 residues long. Trimming pared 4 bases from V and 3 bases from J, leaving 18 bases between. Germline assignment: CDR1 LGHDT and CDR2 YNNKEL (reference sequence). CDR3 amino acids: CASSRTKQGAHTEAFF. The CDR3 coding sequence is TGTGCCAGCAGCCGAACCAAACAGGGAGCGCACACTGAAGCTTTCTTT.

The table lists this clonotype with many counts. The V gene is TRBV20-1, the J gene TRBJ2-7, with D maybe TRBD1 (6 bases). The CDR3 is 13 residues long. The V end lost 1 base, the J end lost 7 bases, and 14 bases lay between the germline ends. Germline CDR1 reads DFQATT; CDR2 reads SNEGSKA (reference sequence). As DNA, the CDR3 is TGCAGTGCTAGAGGACAGGCCCTCGGGGAGCAGTACTTC. Residues: CSARGQALGEQYF.

This clonotype has only a few counts. The chain joins TRBV14 to TRBJ2-1; the match to TRBD2 covers 7 bases. This CDR3 contains 15 residues. CDR1 is SGHDN, CDR2 FVKESK, per germline. V was clipped by 4 bases and J by 6 bases; unmatched bases: 9. The CDR3 region is CASSLSGVRSNEQFF. The DNA of the CDR3 is TGTGCCAGCAGCCTAAGCGGGGTTAGGTCCAATGAGCAGTTCTTC.

This clonotype showed up many times. J is TRBJ2-1 and V is TRBV20-1, with D perhaps matching TRBD2 (5 bases). The CDR3 covers 17 residues. Germline loops: CDR1 DFQATT, CDR2 SNEGSKA (reference sequence). V lost 0 bases and J lost 3, with 18 bases in between. The CDR3 nucleotides read TGCAGTGCTAGAGATCGAGGAACTAGAGTGGGCTACAATGAGCAGTTCTTC. As protein: CSARDRGTRVGYNEQFF.

This clonotype was found a few times. V and J are TRBV20-1 and TRBJ1-5, with 7 nucleotides matching TRBD1. In germline, CDR1 is DFQATT, CDR2 SNEGSKA (reference sequence). This CDR3 spans 14 amino acids. V lost 6 bases, J lost 3 bases, and 8 bases stayed unmatched. The CDR3 coding sequence is TGCAGTGCCACCTCGGGACAGCTCAATCAGCCCCAGCATTTT. Its protein product is CSATSGQLNQPQHF.

This clonotype has a handful of counts. The chain carries TRBV20-1 and TRBJ2-4; 13 nucleotides match TRBD2. V dropped 1 base and J dropped 1; count of bases not matched to a gene: 7. Germline loops: CDR1 DFQATT, CDR2 SNEGSKA (reference sequence). This CDR3 contains 18 residues. The CDR3 nucleotides are TGCAGTGCTAGAGTGGGGACTAGCGGGACATCGGCCAAAAACATTCAGTACTTC. Translated, it gives CSARVGTSGTSAKNIQYF.

This clonotype has only a few counts. This sequence joins TRBV29-1 and TRBJ2-7; 8 bases are shared with TRBD2. The CDR3 contains 13 residues. From germline, CDR1 is SQVTM and CDR2 ANQGSEA. Trimming removed 7 bases from V and 5 bases from J; junction bases left unmatched: 10. The CDR3 spells CSAAGTSPHEQYF. In DNA form, the CDR3 reads TGCAGCGCCGCCGGGACTAGTCCCCACGAGCAGTACTTC.

The chain is built from TRBV12-3 or TRBV12-4 and TRBJ2-1; 12 bases are shared with TRBD2. V gave up 8 bases and J gave up 10 bases; unmatched junction bases: 9. CDR3 size: 14 residues. The CDR3 here is CASVTSGGPREQFF. CDR3 nucleotide sequence: TGTGCCAGCGTCACTAGCGGGGGGCCTAGAGAGCAGTTCTTC.

Regarding this clonotype: A read error may be the cause here, since a much bigger clone is one base away. In this CDR3 the conserved last residue, phenylalanine or tryptophan, is missing, so a read error is likely. For the CDR3, the DNA is TGTGCCAGCAGTTACTCGGGGGGCCGGACCCAGTACTCC. Its translation is CASSYSGGRTQYS. V and J are TRBV6-2 or TRBV6-3 and TRBJ2-5; perhaps D is TRBD1 or TRBD2 (6 bases each). The CDR3 sequence is 13 residues long. CDR1 is MNHEY and CDR2 is SVGEGT in the germline V gene. V lost 0 bases to trimming and J lost 7 bases, with 9 bases between them.